The next 8 T cell receptor beta chains were all read from a single sample in a study of radiation and T cells in renal cell carcinoma. Here immunoSEQ multiplex PCR was the method, and the copy in TCRdb shows in-frame clones only, minus some. Found here are roughly 80,000 clones, less than 85% of them singletons; the top ten hold 2% to 3%. Time point described: blood 4 weeks post-SBRT, at nephrectomy. The treatment was: 15 Gy SBRT to primary tumor, nephrectomy 4 weeks later. Specimen: blood, collected from a patient whose treatment included radiotherapy and nephrectomy. These receptors all stem from a woman aged 60 to 75 with renal cell carcinoma.

The chain combines TRBV28 with TRBJ2-1; D not certain. CDR1 and CDR2 from the germline V gene are MDHEN and SYDVKM. This CDR3 comprises 14 residues. V was shortened by 2 bases and J by 4 bases, with 9 bases between the two germline ends. CDR3 in amino acids: CASSLRTAYNEQFF. The CDR3 DNA sequence: TGTGCCAGCAGTTTACGGACGGCTTACAATGAGCAGTTCTTC.

The V call is TRBV6-5, the J call TRBJ2-7; D may be TRBD1 (6 bases). The CDR3 consists of 13 residues. Germline values: CDR1 MNHEY, CDR2 SVGAGI. V lost 8 bases to trimming and J lost 3 bases, with 14 bases between them. Here the CDR3 DNA reads TGTGCCAGCGCCAGTAGGGGGAGCTACGAGCAGTACTTC. Its translation is CASASRGSYEQYF.

This rearrangement joins TRBV5-1 to TRBJ1-1; D may be TRBD1 (5 bases). Germline CDR1 is SGHRS and CDR2 is YFSETQ. V lost 5 bases and J 11 bases, leaving 25 bases between the germline ends. The CDR3 loop spans 15 amino acids. The CDR3 nucleotides read TGCGCCAGCAGACTCGATGTCCGTGAAGGGGCCGGGGCTTTCTTT. Residues: CASRLDVREGAGAFF. The entire variable domain, with the rest obtained from reference TRBV5-1 and TRBJ1-1, is as follows: KAGVTQTPRYLIKTRGQQVTLSCSPISGHRSVSWYQQTPGQGLQFLFEYFSETQRNKGNFPGRFSGRQFSNSRSEMNVSTLELGDSALYLCASRLDVREGAGAFFGQGTRLTVV.

A single count supports this clone. This chain uses TRBV9 with TRBJ1-1; D is perhaps TRBD1 (5 bases). The CDR3 consists of 14 residues. Germline CDR1 and CDR2: SGDLS and YYNGEE. The ends were cut back, 4 bases at V and 1 base at J, with 11 bases in the middle. The CDR3 region is CASSPQVTNTEAFF. DNA for the CDR3: TGTGCCAGCAGCCCACAGGTAACGAACACTGAAGCTTTCTTT. Looking up the rest from reference TRBV9 and TRBJ1-1 gives the full variable domain: DSGVTQTPKHLITATGQRVTLRCSPRSGDLSVYWYQQSLDQGLQFLIQYYNGEERAKGNILERFSAQQFPDLHSELNLSSLELGDSALYFCASSPQVTNTEAFFGQGTRLTVV.

The chain is built from TRBV5-1 and TRBJ1-5; 7 nucleotides line up with TRBD1. Germline CDR1 SGHRS, CDR2 YFSETQ. This CDR3 spans 18 amino acids. V gave up 0 bases and J gave up 0 bases; unmatched junction bases: 9. The CDR3 DNA sequence: TGCGCCAGCAGCTTGGAGCCTTGGGACAGAGATAGCAATCAGCCCCAGCATTTT. Its translation: CASSLEPWDRDSNQPQHF.

Only one count was recorded for this clone. The V and J genes are TRBV29-1 and TRBJ2-7; tentatively, D is TRBD1 (6 bases). CDR3 length: 13 residues. V lost 1 base and J 5 bases, leaving 12 bases between the germline ends. Germline CDR1 and CDR2: SQVTM and ANQGSEA. The CDR3 sequence: CSVEGPGQDEQYF. The DNA for the CDR3 is TGCAGCGTTGAAGGGCCGGGACAAGACGAGCAGTACTTC.

This clone occurred a few times. The chain links TRBV19 to TRBJ1-5; D is perhaps TRBD1 (5 bases). Germline CDR1 and CDR2: LNHDA and SQIVND (reference sequence). The CDR3 spans 15 residues. V gave up 5 bases and J gave up 6 bases, with 17 bases separating them. DNA of the CDR3: TGTGCCAGTAGTGAGGACGACTATGGGGGTCAGCCCCAGCATTTT. It translates to CASSEDDYGGQPQHF.

This clone was picked up a small number of times. The rearrangement joins TRBV7-3 to TRBJ1-2, with D unclear. Between the trimmed V and J ends, which lost 2 bases and 2 bases, there was a span of 9 bases. This CDR3 is built from 14 residues. Per the germline V gene, CDR1 is SGHTA and CDR2 is FQGTGA. The CDR3 here is CASSLLRPNYGYTF. CDR3 nucleotides: TGTGCCAGCAGCTTACTACGGCCGAACTATGGCTACACCTTC.